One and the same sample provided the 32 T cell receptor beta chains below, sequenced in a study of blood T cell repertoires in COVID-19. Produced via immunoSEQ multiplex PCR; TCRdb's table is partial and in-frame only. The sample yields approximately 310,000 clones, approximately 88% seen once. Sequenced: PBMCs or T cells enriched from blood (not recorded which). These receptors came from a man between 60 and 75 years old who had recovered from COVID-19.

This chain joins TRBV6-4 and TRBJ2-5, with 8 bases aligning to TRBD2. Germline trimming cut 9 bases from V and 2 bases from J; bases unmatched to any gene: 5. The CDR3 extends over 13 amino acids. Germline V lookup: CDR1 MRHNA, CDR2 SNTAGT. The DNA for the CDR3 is TGTGCCAGGGGGGCTAGCGGGCAAGAGACCCAGTACTTC. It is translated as CARGASGQETQYF.

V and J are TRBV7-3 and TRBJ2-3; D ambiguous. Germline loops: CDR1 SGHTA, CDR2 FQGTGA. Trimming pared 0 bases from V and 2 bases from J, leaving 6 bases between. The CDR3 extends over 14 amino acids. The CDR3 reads CASSLTRYTDTQYF. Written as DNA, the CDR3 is TGTGCCAGCAGCTTAACCCGTTACACAGATACGCAGTATTTT. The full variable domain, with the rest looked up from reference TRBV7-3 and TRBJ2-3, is GAGVSQTPSNKVTEKGKYVELRCDPISGHTALYWYRQSLGQGPEFLIYFQGTGAADDSGLPNDRFFAVRPEGSVSTLKIQRTERGDSAVYLCASSLTRYTDTQYFGPGTRLTVL.

In DNA, the CDR3 is TGTGCCAGCAGTGAACAGGGTATTGAGTACACTGAAGCTTTCTTT. Encoded protein: CASSEQGIEYTEAFF. This chain joins TRBV6-1 and TRBJ1-1; D possibly corresponds to TRBD1 (5 bases). The germline CDR1 and CDR2 sequences are MNHNS and SASEGT. The CDR3 spans 15 residues. V lost 2 bases, J lost 3 bases, and 13 bases lay in between.

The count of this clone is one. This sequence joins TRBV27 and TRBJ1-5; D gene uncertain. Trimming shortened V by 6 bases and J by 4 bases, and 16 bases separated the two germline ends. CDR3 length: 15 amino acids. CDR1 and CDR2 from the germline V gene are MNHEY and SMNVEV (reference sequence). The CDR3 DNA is TGTGCCAGCAGCGGAGGAGAGGGATGGAATCAGCCCCAGCATTTT. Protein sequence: CASSGGEGWNQPQHF.

As DNA, the CDR3 is TGTGCCAGCAGTTTATCCACAGGGATCAATCAGCCCCAGCATTTT. Translation: CASSLSTGINQPQHF. V and J are TRBV28 and TRBJ1-5, with D perhaps TRBD1 (6 bases). Germline assignment: CDR1 MDHEN and CDR2 SYDVKM. The CDR3 covers 15 residues. V was cut by 1 base and J by 3 bases, with 10 bases left in between.

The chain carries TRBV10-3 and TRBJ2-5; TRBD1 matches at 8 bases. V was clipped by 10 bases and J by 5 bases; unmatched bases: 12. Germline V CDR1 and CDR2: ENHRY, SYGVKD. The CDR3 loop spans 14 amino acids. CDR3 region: CATTVTGGEETQYF. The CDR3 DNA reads TGTGCCACCACCGTCACAGGGGGTGAGGAGACCCAGTACTTC.

CDR3 loop: CASSRGLAANTGELFF. The CDR3 region has the DNA TGTGCCAGTAGTAGGGGACTAGCGGCTAACACCGGGGAGCTGTTTTTT. The V gene is TRBV19, the J gene TRBJ2-2, with 11 bases identical to TRBD2. Germline CDR1 LNHDA, CDR2 SQIVND (reference sequence). The CDR3 has 16 residues. Germline trimming cut 4 bases from V and 2 bases from J; bases unmatched to any gene: 3.

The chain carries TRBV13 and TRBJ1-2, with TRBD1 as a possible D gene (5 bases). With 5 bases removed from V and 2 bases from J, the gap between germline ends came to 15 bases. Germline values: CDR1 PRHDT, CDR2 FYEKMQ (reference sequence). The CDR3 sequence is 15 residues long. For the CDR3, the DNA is TGTGCCAGCAGCGAAGACCAGGGTATCAACTATGGCTACACCTTC. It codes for CASSEDQGINYGYTF.

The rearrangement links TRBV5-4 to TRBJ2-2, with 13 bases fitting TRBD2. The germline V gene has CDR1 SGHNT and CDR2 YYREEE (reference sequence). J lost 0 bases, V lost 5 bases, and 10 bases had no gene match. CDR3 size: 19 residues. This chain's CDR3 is CASSKPGLAGSANTGELFF. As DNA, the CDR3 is TGTGCCAGCAGTAAGCCGGGACTAGCGGGATCTGCGAACACCGGGGAGCTGTTTTTT.

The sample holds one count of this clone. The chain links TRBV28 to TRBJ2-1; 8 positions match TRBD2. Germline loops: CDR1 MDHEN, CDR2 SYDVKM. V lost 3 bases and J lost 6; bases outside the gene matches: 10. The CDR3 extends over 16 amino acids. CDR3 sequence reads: CASSFQTSVIINEQFF. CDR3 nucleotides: TGTGCCAGCAGTTTCCAGACTAGCGTAATCATCAATGAGCAGTTCTTC.

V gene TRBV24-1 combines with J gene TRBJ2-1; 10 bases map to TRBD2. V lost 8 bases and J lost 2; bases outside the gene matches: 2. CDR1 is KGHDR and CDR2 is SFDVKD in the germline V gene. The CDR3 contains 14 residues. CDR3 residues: CATKSGRAYNEQFF. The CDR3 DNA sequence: TGTGCCACCAAGAGCGGGAGGGCCTACAATGAGCAGTTCTTC.

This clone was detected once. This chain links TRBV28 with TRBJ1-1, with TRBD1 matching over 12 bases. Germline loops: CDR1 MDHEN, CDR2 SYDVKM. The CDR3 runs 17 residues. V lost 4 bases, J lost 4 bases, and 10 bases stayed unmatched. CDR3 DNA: TGTGCCAGCAGTTCCCCGGGGACAGGGGGCCGGGTCACTGAAGCTTTCTTT. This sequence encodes CASSSPGTGGRVTEAFF.

The CDR3 DNA follows: TGTGCCAGCCGACGGGACTACCAAGGGTCGGATACGCAGTATTTT. Encoded protein: CASRRDYQGSDTQYF. The chain couples TRBV28 to TRBJ2-3, with 7 bases that match TRBD2. V was clipped by 8 bases and J by 6 bases; unmatched bases: 14. This CDR3 has 15 residues. The germline gives CDR1 MDHEN, CDR2 SYDVKM.

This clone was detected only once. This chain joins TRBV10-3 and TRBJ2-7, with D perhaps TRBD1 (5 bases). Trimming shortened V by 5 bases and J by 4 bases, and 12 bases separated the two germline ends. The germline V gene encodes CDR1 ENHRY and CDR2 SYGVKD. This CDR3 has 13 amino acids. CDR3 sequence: CAISNRQKYEQYF. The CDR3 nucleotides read TGTGCCATCAGTAACCGACAGAAATACGAGCAGTACTTC.

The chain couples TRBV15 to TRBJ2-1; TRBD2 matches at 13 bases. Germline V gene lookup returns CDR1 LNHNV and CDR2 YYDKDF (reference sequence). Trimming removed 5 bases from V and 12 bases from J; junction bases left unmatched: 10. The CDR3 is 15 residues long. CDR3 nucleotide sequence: TGTGCCACCAGCTTTGGACTAGCGGGAGAAGATAGGCAGTTCTTC. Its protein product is CATSFGLAGEDRQFF. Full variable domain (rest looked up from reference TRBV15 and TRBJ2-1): DAMVIQNPRYQVTQFGKPVTLSCSQTLNHNVMYWYQQKSSQAPKLLFHYYDKDFNNEADTPDNFQSRRPNTSFCFLDIRSPGLGDTAMYLCATSFGLAGEDRQFFGPGTRLTVL.

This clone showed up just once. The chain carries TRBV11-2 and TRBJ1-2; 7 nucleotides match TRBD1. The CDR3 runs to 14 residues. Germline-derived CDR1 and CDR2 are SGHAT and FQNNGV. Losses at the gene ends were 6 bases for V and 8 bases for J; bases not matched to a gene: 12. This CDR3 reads CASSPQGPSSGYTF. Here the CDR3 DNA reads TGTGCCAGCAGTCCACAGGGGCCCTCGAGCGGCTACACCTTC.

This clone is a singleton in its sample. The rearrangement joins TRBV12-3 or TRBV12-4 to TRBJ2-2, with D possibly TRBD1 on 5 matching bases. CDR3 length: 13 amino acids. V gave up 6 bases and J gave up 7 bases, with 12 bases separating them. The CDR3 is CASSFSQGGELFF. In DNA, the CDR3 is TGTGCCAGCAGCTTCAGCCAGGGCGGGGAGCTGTTTTTT.

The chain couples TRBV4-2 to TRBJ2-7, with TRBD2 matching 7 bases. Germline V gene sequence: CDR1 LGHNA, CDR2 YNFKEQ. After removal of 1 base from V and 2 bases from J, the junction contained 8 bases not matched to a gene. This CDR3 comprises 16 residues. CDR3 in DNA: TGTGCCAGCAGCCAAGGGGCGGGAGTCCTTACCTACGAGCAGTACTTC. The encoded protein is CASSQGAGVLTYEQYF.

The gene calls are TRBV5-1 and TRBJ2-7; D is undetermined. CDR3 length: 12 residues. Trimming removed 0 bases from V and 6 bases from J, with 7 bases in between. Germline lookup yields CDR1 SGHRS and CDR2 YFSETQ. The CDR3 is CASSLGGPEQYF. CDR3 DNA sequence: TGCGCCAGCAGCTTGGGTGGGCCCGAGCAGTACTTC.

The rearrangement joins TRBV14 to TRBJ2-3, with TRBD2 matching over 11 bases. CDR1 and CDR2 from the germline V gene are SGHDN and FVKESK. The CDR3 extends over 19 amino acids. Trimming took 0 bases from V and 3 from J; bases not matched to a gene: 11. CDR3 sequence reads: CASSQEGSGRALGTDTQYF. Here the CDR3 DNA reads TGTGCCAGCAGCCAAGAAGGTAGCGGGAGGGCCTTAGGGACAGATACGCAGTATTTT.

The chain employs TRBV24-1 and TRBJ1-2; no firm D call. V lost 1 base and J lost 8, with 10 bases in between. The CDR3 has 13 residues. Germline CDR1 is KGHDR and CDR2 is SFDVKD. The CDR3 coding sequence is TGTGCCACCAGTGATTTCGGGAAAGGGGGCTACACCTTC. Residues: CATSDFGKGGYTF.

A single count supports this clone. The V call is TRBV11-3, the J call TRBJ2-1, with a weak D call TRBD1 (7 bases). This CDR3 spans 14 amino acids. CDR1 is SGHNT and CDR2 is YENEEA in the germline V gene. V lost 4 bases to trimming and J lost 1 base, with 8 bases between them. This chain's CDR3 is CASSSGGSYNEQFF. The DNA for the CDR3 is TGTGCCAGCAGCTCAGGGGGGTCCTACAATGAGCAGTTCTTC.

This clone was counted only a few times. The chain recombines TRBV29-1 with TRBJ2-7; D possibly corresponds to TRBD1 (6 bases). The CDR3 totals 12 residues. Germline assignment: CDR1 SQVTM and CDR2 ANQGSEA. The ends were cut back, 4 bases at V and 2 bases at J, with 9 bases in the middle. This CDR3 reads CSVAGEAYEQYF. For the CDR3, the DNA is TGCAGCGTTGCAGGGGAAGCCTACGAGCAGTACTTC.

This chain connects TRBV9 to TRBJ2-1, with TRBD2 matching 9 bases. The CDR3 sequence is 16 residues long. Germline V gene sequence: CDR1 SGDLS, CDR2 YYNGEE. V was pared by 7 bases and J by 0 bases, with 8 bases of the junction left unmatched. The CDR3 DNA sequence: TGTGCCAGCGCCGCCCTAGCGGGGCACTCCTACAATGAGCAGTTCTTC. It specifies CASAALAGHSYNEQFF.

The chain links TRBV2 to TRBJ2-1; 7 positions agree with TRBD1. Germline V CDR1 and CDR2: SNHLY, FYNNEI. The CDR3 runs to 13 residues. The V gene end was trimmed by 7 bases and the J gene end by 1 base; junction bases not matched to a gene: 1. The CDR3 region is CASMGQSYNEQFF. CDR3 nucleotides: TGTGCCAGCATGGGACAGTCCTACAATGAGCAGTTCTTC.

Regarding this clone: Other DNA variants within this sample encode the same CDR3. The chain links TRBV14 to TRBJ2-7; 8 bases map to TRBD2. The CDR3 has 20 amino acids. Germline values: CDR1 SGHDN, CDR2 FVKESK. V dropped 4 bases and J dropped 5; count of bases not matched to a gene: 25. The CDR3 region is CASSPHPGNLVKREINEQYF. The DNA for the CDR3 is TGTGCCAGCAGCCCCCACCCGGGGAACCTAGTTAAGCGGGAGATCAACGAGCAGTACTTC.

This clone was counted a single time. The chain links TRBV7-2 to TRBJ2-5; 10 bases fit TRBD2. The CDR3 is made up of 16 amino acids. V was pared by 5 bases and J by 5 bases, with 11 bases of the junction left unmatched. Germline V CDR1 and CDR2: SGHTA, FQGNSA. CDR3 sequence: CASSLRLAGPGETQYF. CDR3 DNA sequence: TGTGCCAGCAGCCTACGACTAGCGGGCCCAGGGGAGACCCAGTACTTC.

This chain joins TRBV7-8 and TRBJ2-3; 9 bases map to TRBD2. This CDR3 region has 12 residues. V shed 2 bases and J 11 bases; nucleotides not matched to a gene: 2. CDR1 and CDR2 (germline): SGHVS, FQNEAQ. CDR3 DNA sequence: TGTGCCAGCAGCTTATCACTAGCGGGGCAGTATTTT. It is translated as CASSLSLAGQYF.

The CDR3 loop is CASTLDRVSNQPQHF. CDR3 nucleotides: TGTGCCAGCACCCTTGACAGGGTCAGCAATCAGCCCCAGCATTTT. The rearrangement joins TRBV28 to TRBJ1-5; 7 bases match TRBD1. Losses at the gene ends were 7 bases for V and 1 base for J; bases not matched to a gene: 7. The CDR3 has 15 residues. The V gene's germline CDR1 is MDHEN and CDR2 SYDVKM.

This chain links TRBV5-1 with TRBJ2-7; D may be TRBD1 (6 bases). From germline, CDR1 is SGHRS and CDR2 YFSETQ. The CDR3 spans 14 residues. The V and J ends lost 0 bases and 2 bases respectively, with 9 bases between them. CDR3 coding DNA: TGCGCCAGCAGCTTGGACAGGGAGACCTACGAGCAGTACTTC. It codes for CASSLDRETYEQYF. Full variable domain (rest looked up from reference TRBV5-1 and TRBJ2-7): KAGVTQTPRYLIKTRGQQVTLSCSPISGHRSVSWYQQTPGQGLQFLFEYFSETQRNKGNFPGRFSGRQFSNSRSEMNVSTLELGDSALYLCASSLDRETYEQYFGPGTRLTVT.

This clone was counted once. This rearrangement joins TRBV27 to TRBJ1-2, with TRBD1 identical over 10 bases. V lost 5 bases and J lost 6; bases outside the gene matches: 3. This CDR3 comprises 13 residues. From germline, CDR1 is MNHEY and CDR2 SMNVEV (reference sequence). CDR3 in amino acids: CASSDRGLDGYTF. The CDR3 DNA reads TGTGCCAGCAGTGACAGGGGGCTGGATGGCTACACCTTC.

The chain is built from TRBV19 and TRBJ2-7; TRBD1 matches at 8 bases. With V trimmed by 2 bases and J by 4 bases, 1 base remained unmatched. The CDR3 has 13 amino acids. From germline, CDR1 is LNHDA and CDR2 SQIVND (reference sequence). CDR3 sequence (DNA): TGTGCCAGTAGTATAACAGGGGGGTACGAGCAGTACTTC. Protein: CASSITGGYEQYF.